These T cell receptor beta chains were read from a single sample in a study of cytomegalovirus exposure and HLA in healthy donors. Measured with immunoSEQ multiplex PCR; TCRdb has only the in-frame clones, and not every one. The sample lists 100,000 to 150,000 clones, over 65% occurring once. The specimen sequenced was PBMCs. The receptors originated from a man aged 18-30 years in good health and CMV-seropositive. The CDR3 runs from the conserved cysteine through the conserved F or W. A D gene is named only where the DNA matches it firmly. Clone size appears in some rows only: once, few, many, or a class for an expanded clone.

TRBJ2-3,TRBD2,TRBV10-3,.,TGTGCCATCAGTGACGCGACTAGCGGGGTGAACACAGATACGCAGTATTTT,CAISDATSGVNTDTQYF
TRBJ1-6,.,TRBV27,.,TGTGCCAGCAGACCGGGGGACGCCTCCTATAATTCACCCCTCCACTTT,CASRPGDASYNSPLHF
TRBJ1-2,TRBD1,TRBV2,.,TGTGCCAGCACCCCCGGGACAGGGGGCTATGGCTACACCTTC,CASTPGTGGYGYTF
TRBJ2-7,.,TRBV18,.,TGTGCCAGCTCACCACCGGACAGTGTCTACGAGCAGTACTTC,CASSPPDSVYEQYF
TRBJ2-1,TRBD2,TRBV5-6,once,TGTGCCGGGACTAGCGGGGGGCACGATGAGCAGTTCTTC,CAGTSGGHDEQFF
TRBJ1-4,.,TRBV25-1,.,TGTGCCAGCAGCCAGACAGCAACTAATGAAAAACTGTTTTTT,CASSQTATNEKLFF
TRBJ2-3,.,TRBV6-5,.,TGTGCCAGCAGTTTGGGCTACCTCACAGATACGCAGTATTTT,CASSLGYLTDTQYF
TRBJ1-1,.,TRBV11-2,.,TGTGCCAGCGGCAGGGTTGGGACTGAAGCTTTCTTT,CASGRVGTEAFF
TRBJ2-7,TRBD1,TRBV27,.,TGTGCCAGCAGCCCTGAGGGCCAGGGGGTCCCCTACGAGCAGTACTTC,CASSPEGQGVPYEQYF
TRBJ1-2,TRBD1,TRBV5-4,.,TGTGCCAGCAGCAAGCTGGGACAGGGGTTATCCTTC,CASSKLGQGLSF